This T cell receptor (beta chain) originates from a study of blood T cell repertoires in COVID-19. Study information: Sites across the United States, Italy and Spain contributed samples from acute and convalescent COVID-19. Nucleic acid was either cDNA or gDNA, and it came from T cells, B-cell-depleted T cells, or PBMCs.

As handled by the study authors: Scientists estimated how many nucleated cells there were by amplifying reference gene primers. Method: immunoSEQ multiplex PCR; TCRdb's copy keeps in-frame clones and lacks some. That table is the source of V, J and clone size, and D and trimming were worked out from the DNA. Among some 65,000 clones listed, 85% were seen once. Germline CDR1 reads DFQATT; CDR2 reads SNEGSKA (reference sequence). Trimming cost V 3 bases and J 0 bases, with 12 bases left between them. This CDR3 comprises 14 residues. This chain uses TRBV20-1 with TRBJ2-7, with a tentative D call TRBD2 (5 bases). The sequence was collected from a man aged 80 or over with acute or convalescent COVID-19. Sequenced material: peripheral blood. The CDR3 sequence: CSASTTGSSYEQYF. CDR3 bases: TGCAGTGCTAGTACCACGGGAAGCTCCTACGAGCAGTACTTC.